This entry concerns a single T cell receptor beta chain. The source of the sample is a study of siplizumab effects on memory and regulatory T cells. Data came from immunoSEQ multiplex PCR; TCRdb stores just in-frame clones and leaves some out. Found here are about 91,000 clones, 93% of them singletons; the top ten hold 5% to 7%. J was trimmed by 4 bases and V by 0 bases; bases with no gene match: 7. Germline CDR1 reads LNHNV; CDR2 reads YYDKDF (reference sequence). This CDR3 region has 16 residues. The sequenced sample was CD8+ T cells sorted from blood. This TCR was sampled from a human donor in good health. The gene calls are TRBV15 and TRBJ2-7, with 9 bases lining up with TRBD1. In nucleotides, the CDR3 is TGTGCCACCAGCAGAGATCCCGGGACAGGGTTGTACGAGCAGTACTTC. Encoded protein: CATSRDPGTGLYEQYF.